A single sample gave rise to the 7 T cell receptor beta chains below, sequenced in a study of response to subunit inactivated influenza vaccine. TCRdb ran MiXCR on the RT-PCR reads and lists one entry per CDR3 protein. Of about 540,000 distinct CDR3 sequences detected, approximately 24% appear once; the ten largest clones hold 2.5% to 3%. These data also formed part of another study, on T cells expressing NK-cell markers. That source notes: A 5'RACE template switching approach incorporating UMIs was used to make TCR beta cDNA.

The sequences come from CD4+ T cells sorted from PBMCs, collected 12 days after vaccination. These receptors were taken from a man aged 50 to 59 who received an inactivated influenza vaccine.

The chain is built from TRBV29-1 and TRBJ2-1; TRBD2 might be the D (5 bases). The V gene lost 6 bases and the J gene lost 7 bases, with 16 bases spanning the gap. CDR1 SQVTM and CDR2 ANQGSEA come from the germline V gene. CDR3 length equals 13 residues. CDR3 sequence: CSVEPGRRNEQFF. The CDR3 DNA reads TGCAGCGTCGAACCGGGCCGGAGGAATGAGCAGTTCTTC.

The CDR3 nucleotides are TGTGCCAGCAGCCCAATGCTGCGACTAGCGTCCCATGAGCAGTTCTTC. Its translation: CASSPMLRLASHEQFF. The J gene is TRBJ2-1, the V gene TRBV7-8; 8 positions agree with TRBD2. V dropped 5 bases and J dropped 8; count of bases not matched to a gene: 14. This CDR3 spans 16 amino acids. Germline CDR1 and CDR2: SGHVS and FQNEAQ.

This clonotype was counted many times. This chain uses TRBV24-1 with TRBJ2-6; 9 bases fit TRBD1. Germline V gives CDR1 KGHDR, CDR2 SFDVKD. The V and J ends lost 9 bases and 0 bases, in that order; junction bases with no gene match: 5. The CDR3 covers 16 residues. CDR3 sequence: CATAGTGHSGANVLTF. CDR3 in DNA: TGTGCCACCGCCGGGACAGGGCACTCTGGGGCCAACGTCCTGACTTTC.

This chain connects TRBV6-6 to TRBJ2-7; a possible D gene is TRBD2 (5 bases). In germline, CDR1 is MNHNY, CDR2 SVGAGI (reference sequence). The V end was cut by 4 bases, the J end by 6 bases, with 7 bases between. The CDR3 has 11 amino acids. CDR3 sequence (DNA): TGTGCCAGCAGTTTAGCGAGCGAGCAGTACTTC. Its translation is CASSLASEQYF.

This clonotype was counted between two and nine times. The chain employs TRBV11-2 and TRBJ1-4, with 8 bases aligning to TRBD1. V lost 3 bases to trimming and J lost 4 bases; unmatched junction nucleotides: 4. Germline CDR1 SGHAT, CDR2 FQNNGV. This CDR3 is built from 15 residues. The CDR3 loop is CASSFGDRINEKLFF. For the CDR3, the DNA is TGTGCCAGCAGCTTTGGGGACAGGATTAATGAAAAACTGTTTTTT.

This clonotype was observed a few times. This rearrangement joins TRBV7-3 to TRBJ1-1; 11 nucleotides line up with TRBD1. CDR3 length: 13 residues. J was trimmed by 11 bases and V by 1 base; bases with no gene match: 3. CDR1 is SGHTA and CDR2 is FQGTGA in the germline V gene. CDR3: CASSLRGQGDAFF. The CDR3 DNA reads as TGTGCCAGCAGCTTAAGGGGACAGGGGGATGCTTTCTTT.

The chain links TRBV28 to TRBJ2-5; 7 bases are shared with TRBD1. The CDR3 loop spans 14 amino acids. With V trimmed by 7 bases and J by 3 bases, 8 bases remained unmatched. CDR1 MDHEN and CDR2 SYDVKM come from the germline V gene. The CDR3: CASISTGTEETQYF. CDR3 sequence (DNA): TGTGCCAGCATCTCAACCGGGACAGAAGAGACCCAGTACTTC.